The 15 T cell receptor beta chains listed next were all sequenced from one sample in a study of cytomegalovirus exposure and HLA in healthy donors. PCR employed 60 Vbeta and 13 Jbeta primers. Generated by immunoSEQ multiplex PCR, the TCRdb table keeps only in-frame clones and is missing some. The table lists 150,000 to 200,000 clones. Sequenced material: PBMCs. These receptor sequences come from a man aged 25-40 years in good health and CMV-seronegative.

This chain joins TRBV5-5 and TRBJ1-2; 8 bases are shared with TRBD1. This CDR3 is 15 amino acids long. The J segment lost 2 bases and the V segment lost 4 bases, leaving 7 bases of the junction unmatched. Germline V CDR1 and CDR2: SGHKS, YYEKEE (reference sequence). The CDR3 sequence is CASSARTGKNYGYTF. The CDR3 DNA sequence: TGTGCCAGCAGCGCCCGGACAGGGAAAAACTATGGCTACACCTTC.

The V call is TRBV28, the J call TRBJ2-7, with a weak D call TRBD1 (6 bases). Germline CDR1 and CDR2: MDHEN and SYDVKM. The CDR3 spans 12 residues. CDR3 coding DNA: TGTGGTACACGTGGACAGTTCTACGAGCAGTACTTC. It codes for CGTRGQFYEQYF. The full variable domain, in which reference TRBV28 and TRBJ2-7 provide the parts outside the CDR3, is DVKVTQSSRYLVKRTGEKVFLECVQDMDHENMFWYRQDPGLGLRLIYFSYDVKMKEKGDIPEGYSVSREKKERFSLILESASTNQTSMYLCGTRGQFYEQYFGPGTRLTVT.

The V call is TRBV9, the J call TRBJ2-7, with TRBD2 identical over 14 bases. The CDR3 contains 18 residues. CDR1 is SGDLS, CDR2 YYNGEE, per germline. Trimming at V came to 0 bases and at J to 1 base, leaving 6 bases not matched to a gene. CDR3 residues: CASSVGGLAGEGSYEQYF. Written as DNA, the CDR3 is TGTGCCAGCAGCGTAGGGGGACTAGCGGGAGAAGGATCCTACGAGCAGTACTTC.

Written as DNA, the CDR3 is TGTGCCAGCAGCCCAGGGAATTCGCCCCAGCATTTT. Translation: CASSPGNSPQHF. The V call is TRBV7-9, the J call TRBJ1-5; possibly TRBD1 for D (5 bases). CDR1 SEHNR and CDR2 FQNEAQ come from the germline V gene (reference sequence). Trimming left V 5 bases short and J 9 bases short, with 11 bases between. The length of the CDR3 is 12 residues.

The V call is TRBV19, the J call TRBJ2-2; D not certain. CDR1 and CDR2 (germline): LNHDA, SQIVND (reference sequence). The V end lost 6 bases, the J end lost 9 bases, and 17 bases lay between the germline ends. CDR3 length: 14 amino acids. The CDR3 region has the DNA TGTGCCAGTAGCACTAACTCGGTGCCTAGGGAGCTGTTTTTT. Translating gives CASSTNSVPRELFF.

The gene calls are TRBV2 and TRBJ2-1, with D uncertain. CDR3 length: 14 residues. The V end lost 3 bases, the J end lost 3 bases, and 9 bases lay between the germline ends. Per germline, CDR1 SNHLY and CDR2 FYNNEI. As DNA, the CDR3 is TGTGCCAGCAGTGAGAACAGTAACTACAATGAGCAGTTCTTC. Translation: CASSENSNYNEQFF.

V gene TRBV2 combines with J gene TRBJ2-6; TRBD1 aligns across 11 bases. CDR3 length: 19 residues. Germline trimming cut 3 bases from V and 1 base from J; bases unmatched to any gene: 8. Germline CDR1 SNHLY, CDR2 FYNNEI. CDR3 residues: CASSDPGQGASSGANVLTF. The CDR3 nucleotides read TGTGCCAGCAGTGACCCCGGACAGGGGGCCAGTTCTGGGGCCAACGTCCTGACTTTC.

The rearrangement uses TRBV20-1 and TRBJ2-7; a possible D gene is TRBD2 (5 bases). The CDR3 length is 11 residues. The V and J ends lost 1 base and 5 bases respectively, with 6 bases between them. CDR1 is DFQATT and CDR2 is SNEGSKA in the germline V gene (reference sequence). Here the CDR3 reads CSARVRDEQYF. In DNA form, the CDR3 reads TGCAGTGCTAGAGTGAGGGACGAGCAGTACTTC.

This chain's CDR3 is CASSQLPGQLYEQYF. CDR3 in DNA: TGCGCCAGCAGCCAATTACCGGGACAGCTCTACGAGCAGTACTTC. This chain connects TRBV4-1 to TRBJ2-7, with 7 bases matching TRBD1. Looked up from germline, CDR1 is MGHRA and CDR2 is YSYEKL. The V segment lost 2 bases and the J segment 3 bases; nucleotides outside the gene matches: 7. CDR3 size: 15 residues.

The chain uses TRBV27 and TRBJ2-7; 7 bases line up with TRBD2. The CDR3 consists of 15 residues. J was trimmed by 4 bases and V by 4 bases; bases with no gene match: 10. Germline CDR1 MNHEY, CDR2 SMNVEV (reference sequence). The CDR3 DNA sequence: TGTGCCAGCAGTTCTGGGGGTAGCGGGCATTACGAGCAGTACTTC. This sequence encodes CASSSGGSGHYEQYF.

The chain employs TRBV10-3 and TRBJ2-3; 12 nucleotides agree with TRBD2. CDR1 is ENHRY, CDR2 SYGVKD, per germline. V shed 5 bases, J shed 4 bases, and the junction held 7 bases outside the gene matches. There are 16 residues in the CDR3. CDR3 residues: CAISKRTSGKSDTQYF. Written as DNA, the CDR3 is TGTGCCATCAGTAAAAGGACTAGCGGGAAATCAGATACGCAGTATTTT.

The chain has TRBV30 and TRBJ2-2; 14 positions agree with TRBD2. Germline V lookup: CDR1 GTSNPN, CDR2 SVGIG (reference sequence). CDR3 size: 15 residues. Germline trimming cut 8 bases from V and 2 bases from J; bases unmatched to any gene: 4. This chain's CDR3 is CAPGLAGGNTGELFF. The CDR3 DNA reads as TGTGCCCCTGGACTAGCGGGAGGAAACACCGGGGAGCTGTTTTTT.

The rearrangement links TRBV5-4 to TRBJ1-4; 8 bases are a match to TRBD1. The CDR3 is 17 amino acids. V lost 1 base and J lost 3; bases outside the gene matches: 8. Germline V CDR1 and CDR2: SGHNT, YYREEE (reference sequence). CDR3 sequence reads: CASSLTGGEWANEKLFF. Written as DNA, the CDR3 is TGTGCCAGCAGCTTGACAGGGGGGGAGTGGGCTAATGAAAAACTGTTTTTT.

V gene TRBV10-3 combines with J gene TRBJ1-1; D is perhaps TRBD1 (6 bases). CDR1 is ENHRY and CDR2 is SYGVKD in the germline V gene. The CDR3 loop spans 15 amino acids. V lost 10 bases and J lost 4, with 22 bases in between. The CDR3 nucleotides are TGTGCCACCAACGCACAGGGCGGGCGCGGCACTGAAGCTTTCTTT. This sequence encodes CATNAQGGRGTEAFF.

The chain carries TRBV19 and TRBJ2-7; 11 bases line up with TRBD2. The J segment lost 6 bases and the V segment lost 4 bases, leaving 8 bases of the junction unmatched. The length of the CDR3 is 15 residues. Germline V CDR1 and CDR2: LNHDA, SQIVND (reference sequence). CDR3 DNA sequence: TGTGCCAGTAGTACAGTAGCGGGAGGGGGATTCGAGCAGTACTTC. It yields the protein CASSTVAGGGFEQYF.